The T cell receptor (beta chain) under discussion was sequenced for a study of blood T cell repertoires in COVID-19. Assay: immunoSEQ multiplex PCR; the TCRdb copy retains only in-frame clones and omits some. The sample yields more than 300,000 clones, over 85% seen once. V was clipped by 0 bases and J by 3 bases, with 12 bases between them. This CDR3 has 15 residues. CDR1 is MNHEY and CDR2 is SVGAGI in the germline V gene. Two consecutive negative NP/OP PCR tests, clearance, or resolved symptoms defined Cohort 3 recovery. The count of this clone is one. The chain recombines TRBV6-5 with TRBJ2-7; D possibly corresponds to TRBD2 (6 bases). Material: PBMCs or T cells enriched from blood (not recorded which). The clonotype comes from a woman in her twenties or thirties who had recovered from COVID-19. The CDR3 nucleotides read TGTGCCAGCAGTTACTCGATGCCGGGGGACTACGAGCAGTACTTC. Translating gives CASSYSMPGDYEQYF.